Shown below are 18 T cell receptor beta chains from a single sample sequenced in a study of blood T cells in healthy people across ages (dated by TCRdb to 2014 to 2015). Libraries were prepared through 5' RACE. Sequencing was carried out with an Illumina HiSeq 2500. A second roughly 6 to 12 cycle PCR used a sample-barcoded 5' primer and a J-beta primer mix. TCRdb reran the public reads through fastp at Q25 and MiXCR, keeping productive beta chains. Rows merge per CDR3 protein into single entries with the most common DNA and genes. The sample contains 850,000 to 1,100,000 distinct CDR3 sequences, around two fifths of them found a single time. The ten largest clones take up under 15% of the sample. Sequencing was performed on blood. The receptors derive from a man younger than 35 in good health.

The V gene is TRBV7-9, the J gene TRBJ1-4; weak D call: TRBD1 (5 bases). Trimming removed 2 bases from V and 8 bases from J, with 15 bases in between. CDR3 length: 15 residues. Per germline, CDR1 SEHNR and CDR2 FQNEAQ (reference sequence). CDR3 residues: CASSLQDTTREKLFF. CDR3 sequence (DNA): TGTGCCAGCAGCTTACAGGACACAACAAGGGAAAAACTGTTTTTT.

This clonotype was seen a few times. V and J are TRBV24-1 and TRBJ2-3, with D tentatively TRBD1 or TRBD2 (5 bases each). This CDR3 is built from 15 residues. Germline V CDR1 and CDR2: KGHDR, SFDVKD. Between the trimmed V and J ends, which lost 4 bases and 2 bases, there was a span of 12 bases. The CDR3 nucleotides read TGTGCCACCAGTGACCGAGGGGAGATCACAGATACGCAGTATTTT. Translated: CATSDRGEITDTQYF.

This clonotype was seen a handful of times. The chain joins TRBV2 to TRBJ1-4, with unresolved D. V was clipped by 6 bases and J by 2 bases, with 10 bases between them. The CDR3 length is 14 residues. Per germline, CDR1 SNHLY and CDR2 FYNNEI. The chain's CDR3 is CASSMIRTNEKLFF. The DNA for the CDR3 is TGTGCCAGCAGCATGATAAGGACTAATGAAAAACTGTTTTTT.

This clonotype occurred a few times. The CDR3 bases are TGTGCCTGGAGTGTAGGCACAGATCGGGCTTTCTTT. It specifies CAWSVGTDRAFF. V is TRBV30 and J is TRBJ1-1; D is unclear. The V gene lost 0 bases and the J gene lost 11 bases, with 13 bases spanning the gap. Germline loops: CDR1 GTSNPN, CDR2 SVGIG (reference sequence). There are 12 residues in the CDR3.

The chain has TRBV7-2 and TRBJ1-1, with D maybe TRBD1 (5 bases). CDR3 length equals 13 residues. V lost 8 bases and J lost 1, with 11 bases in between. CDR1 and CDR2 from the germline V gene are SGHTA and FQGNSA. The CDR3 loop reads CASLGTANTEAFF. CDR3 sequence (DNA): TGTGCCAGCTTGGGGACGGCGAACACTGAAGCTTTCTTT.

The J gene is TRBJ2-2, the V gene TRBV7-2; D perhaps matches TRBD1 (5 bases). CDR1 is SGHTA and CDR2 is FQGNSA in the germline V gene. The CDR3 contains 15 residues. V lost 2 bases and J lost 4, with 11 bases in between. CDR3 amino acids: CASSLQGPSTGELFF. The DNA for the CDR3 is TGTGCCAGCAGCTTACAGGGTCCCAGCACCGGGGAGCTGTTTTTT. The entire variable domain, with the rest obtained from reference TRBV7-2 and TRBJ2-2, is as follows: GAGVSQSPSNKVTEKGKDVELRCDPISGHTALYWYRQSLGQGLEFLIYFQGNSAPDKSGLPSDRFSAERTGGSVSTLTIQRTQQEDSAVYLCASSLQGPSTGELFFGEGSRLTVL.

There are a few counts of this clonotype. The chain is built from TRBV15 and TRBJ1-2; TRBD1 matches 7 bases. Germline V gives CDR1 LNHNV, CDR2 YYDKDF (reference sequence). The ends lost 7 bases at V and 3 bases at J; junction bases unmatched: 8. The CDR3 totals 14 residues. The CDR3 DNA reads TGTGCCACCACCACCAACAGGGGATACTATGGCTACACCTTC. Protein: CATTTNRGYYGYTF.

V usage is TRBV2 and J usage is TRBJ1-4; D possibly corresponds to TRBD1 (6 bases). Per the germline V gene, CDR1 is SNHLY and CDR2 is FYNNEI. This CDR3 comprises 14 residues. Trimming took 10 bases from V and 7 from J, leaving 19 bases between them. The CDR3 region is CAISGGGLSEKLFF. CDR3 DNA sequence: TGTGCCATCTCGGGAGGGGGTCTGAGTGAAAAACTGTTTTTT.

This clonotype came up once. Germline is not matched at one junction end, which may reflect a read error. The J gene is TRBJ1-2, the V gene TRBV5-1, with unresolved D. Germline CDR1 and CDR2: SGHRS and YFSETQ. This CDR3 comprises 13 residues. For the CDR3, the DNA is TGCGCCAGCGGCTTGCGGTCCGTCTATGGCTACACCTTC. It specifies CASGLRSVYGYTF.

Regarding this clonotype: A much bigger clone sits one base away, suggesting this may be a read error. The chain combines TRBV29-1 with TRBJ2-4; weak D call: TRBD1 (5 bases). The assigned J gene may be wrong: the sequence end matches TRBJ2-7 better. The CDR3 is 17 amino acids. Germline assignment: CDR1 SQVTM and CDR2 ANQGSEA. The CDR3 sequence is CSVEDFDLQGKGYEQYF. CDR3 sequence (DNA): TGCAGCGTTGAAGATTTTGACCTCCAGGGAAAGGGATACGAGCAGTACTTC.

This clonotype occurred a few times. The chain joins TRBV7-2 to TRBJ1-2; 9 nucleotides align to TRBD1. The CDR3 extends over 15 amino acids. Looked up from germline, CDR1 is SGHTA and CDR2 is FQGNSA. Trimming removed 5 bases from V and 6 bases from J; junction bases left unmatched: 10. The CDR3 DNA reads as TGTGCCAGCAGCACCCAGACCGGGACAGGGCATGGCTACACCTTC. It yields the protein CASSTQTGTGHGYTF. The full variable domain, completed using reference TRBV7-2 and TRBJ1-2, is GAGVSQSPSNKVTEKGKDVELRCDPISGHTALYWYRQSLGQGLEFLIYFQGNSAPDKSGLPSDRFSAERTGGSVSTLTIQRTQQEDSAVYLCASSTQTGTGHGYTFGSGTRLTVV.

As concerns this clonotype: A much larger clone differs from this one at a single base, so this may be a read error. V usage is TRBV5-1 and J usage is TRBJ1-6, with D perhaps TRBD1 (6 bases). Germline V gene data show CDR1 as SGHRS and CDR2 as YFSETQ. The CDR3 is 14 amino acids. The CDR3: CVSSPGHQNSPLHF. In DNA form, the CDR3 reads TGCGTCAGCAGCCCGGGACACCAGAATTCACCCCTCCACTTT.

This clonotype was picked up a small number of times. The chain links TRBV6-1 to TRBJ2-1; D perhaps matches TRBD2 (7 bases). The V end was cut by 4 bases, the J end by 5 bases, with 15 bases between. CDR1 is MNHNS and CDR2 is SASEGT in the germline V gene. CDR3 length: 15 residues. The chain's CDR3 is CASSARGGGDNEQFF. Here the CDR3 DNA reads TGTGCCAGCAGTGCCAGGGGCGGGGGTGACAATGAGCAGTTCTTC.

V gene TRBV6-7 combines with J gene TRBJ2-7, with D possibly TRBD2 on 5 matching bases. The J call may be in error: the DNA end matches TRBJ2-5 better. TRBV6-7 is given ORF status, its function remaining uncertain. The CDR3 runs to 18 residues. The CDR3 DNA reads TGTGCCAGCAGTTACCCAGAAACTCCTCCCTTGGGAGAAGAGACCCAGTACTTC. Protein sequence: CASSYPETPPLGEETQYF.

This chain joins TRBV4-2 and TRBJ2-1; D is undetermined. The J call may be incorrect, as the DNA end agrees better with TRBJ2-7. Germline V gene lookup returns CDR1 LGHNA and CDR2 YNFKEQ. The CDR3 runs to 13 residues. CDR3 nucleotides: TGTGCCAGCAGCCAAGATTCCTACAATGAGCAGTACTTC. Protein sequence: CASSQDSYNEQYF.

The DNA for the CDR3 is TGTGCCAGCAGTGAAAGCGGGCTGGGGTATGGCTACACCTTC. Residues: CASSESGLGYGYTF. The rearrangement uses TRBV2 and TRBJ1-2; D is undetermined. This CDR3 has 14 amino acids. Trimming took 2 bases from V and 5 from J, leaving 12 bases between them. From germline, CDR1 is SNHLY and CDR2 FYNNEI.

V gene TRBV14 combines with J gene TRBJ1-1; D might be TRBD1 (6 bases). The CDR3 sequence is 17 residues long. Germline V gives CDR1 SGHDN, CDR2 FVKESK. Trimming took off 1 base at V and 4 bases at J, with 19 bases between the two ends. CDR3 in amino acids: CASSQGAVITRGTEAFF. The CDR3 DNA reads as TGTGCCAGCAGCCAAGGAGCCGTGATTACCAGGGGCACTGAAGCTTTCTTT.

This clonotype showed up just a few times. The J gene is TRBJ1-4, the V gene TRBV15; the match to TRBD1 covers 8 bases. V dropped 5 bases and J dropped 3; count of bases not matched to a gene: 5. The germline CDR1 and CDR2 sequences are LNHNV and YYDKDF (reference sequence). The CDR3 runs 15 residues. CDR3 bases: TGTGCCACCAGCCAGGGGGCATCAGCTAATGAAAAACTGTTTTTT. Protein: CATSQGASANEKLFF.